The sequence of this T cell receptor (beta chain) was determined in a study of blood T cell repertoires in COVID-19. V was pared by 0 bases and J by 2 bases, with 10 bases of the junction left unmatched. Germline CDR1 reads SGDLS; CDR2 reads YYNGEE. The CDR3 is made up of 18 amino acids. Generated by immunoSEQ multiplex PCR, the TCRdb table keeps only in-frame clones and is missing some. The sample comprises some 97,000 clones, just over 85% of which are singletons, and 2% to 3% rests with the top ten. This clone was seen a single time. Sequencing was performed on PBMCs or T cells enriched from blood (not recorded which). The V and J genes are TRBV9 and TRBJ2-3, with 9 bases identical to TRBD2. The source is a woman aged 45-59 years who had recovered from COVID-19. The CDR3 region has the DNA TGTGCCAGCAGCGTAGGGGGCAGACTAGCGGACCTCACAGATACGCAGTATTTT. This sequence encodes CASSVGGRLADLTDTQYF.